One sample yielded the 27 T cell receptor beta chains listed below, sequenced in a study of cytomegalovirus exposure and HLA in healthy donors. PCR employed 60 Vbeta and 13 Jbeta primers. Profiled with immunoSEQ multiplex PCR; TCRdb holds only in-frame clones, not every one. The sample consists of about 120,000 clones, 75% to 90% of them appearing once. Input material: PBMCs. The receptors here all came from a man younger than 40 in good health and CMV-seronegative.

This chain joins TRBV6-6 and TRBJ2-2; 10 nucleotides line up with TRBD1. The ends lost 5 bases at V and 5 bases at J; junction bases unmatched: 8. The CDR3 has 16 residues. The germline V gene has CDR1 MNHNY and CDR2 SVGAGI (reference sequence). The CDR3: CASSPGQGVGTGELFF. The CDR3 DNA reads as TGTGCCAGCAGTCCTGGACAGGGGGTAGGGACCGGGGAGCTGTTTTTT.

This clone has more than one count but fewer than ten. V is TRBV19 and J is TRBJ1-5; possibly TRBD1 for D (6 bases). Trimming removed 3 bases from V and 4 bases from J, with 13 bases in between. This CDR3 region has 15 residues. Germline loops: CDR1 LNHDA, CDR2 SQIVND (reference sequence). This CDR3 is CASSMAVQGNQPQHF. The DNA of the CDR3 is TGTGCCAGTAGTATGGCGGTTCAGGGGAATCAGCCCCAGCATTTT.

The chain joins TRBV9 to TRBJ1-4, with 7 bases identical to TRBD1. The V gene end was trimmed by 2 bases and the J gene end by 8 bases; junction bases not matched to a gene: 6. CDR3 length equals 14 residues. Germline V gene sequence: CDR1 SGDLS, CDR2 YYNGEE. The CDR3 loop reads CASSVGQVDEKLFF. CDR3 DNA: TGTGCCAGCAGCGTCGGACAGGTAGACGAAAAACTGTTTTTT.

J is TRBJ2-5 and V is TRBV5-1; 7 nucleotides line up with TRBD2. Unmatched junction bases numbered 9, after V lost 3 bases and J lost 7 bases. The CDR3 sequence is 14 residues long. Germline V lookup: CDR1 SGHRS, CDR2 YFSETQ. This CDR3 is CASSSPWGRGTQYF. The DNA of the CDR3 is TGCGCCAGCAGCTCCCCGTGGGGGAGGGGGACCCAGTACTTC.

The chain has TRBV5-1 and TRBJ2-5, with 8 bases lining up with TRBD2. The germline CDR1 and CDR2 sequences are SGHRS and YFSETQ. The CDR3 runs to 13 residues. The trim removed 5 bases at V and 2 bases at J, leaving 2 bases unmatched. The CDR3 DNA reads as TGCGCCAGCAGACTAGCGGATCAAGAGACCCAGTACTTC. It translates to CASRLADQETQYF.

CDR3 sequence: CSVGQGADTQYF. For the CDR3, the DNA is TGCAGCGTCGGGCAGGGGGCAGATACGCAGTATTTT. The V and J genes are TRBV29-1 and TRBJ2-3; 7 bases align to TRBD1. Germline V gene data show CDR1 as SQVTM and CDR2 as ANQGSEA. V lost 6 bases, J lost 4 bases, and 4 bases stayed unmatched. The CDR3 covers 12 residues.

In this sample, this clone turned up a few times. The chain carries TRBV4-2 and TRBJ2-2; possible D gene TRBD2, 5 bases. The germline V gene has CDR1 LGHNA and CDR2 YNFKEQ. Trimming removed 3 bases at V and 2 bases at J, with 16 bases between. The CDR3 runs to 17 residues. DNA for the CDR3: TGTGCCAGCAGCCAGGCGTCAGGACTGATAAACACCGGGGAGCTGTTTTTT. This codes for CASSQASGLINTGELFF.

The chain uses TRBV6-5 and TRBJ1-4; TRBD1 aligns across 11 bases. This CDR3 contains 14 residues. From germline, CDR1 is MNHEY and CDR2 SVGAGI. Unmatched junction bases numbered 4, after V lost 5 bases and J lost 8 bases. CDR3 in amino acids: CASSRDRGEEKLFF. Here the CDR3 DNA reads TGTGCCAGCAGTAGGGACAGGGGGGAGGAAAAACTGTTTTTT.

The CDR3 DNA reads TGTGCCAGCAGCTTAGGGCCCGGGTCAGGGGATTCACCCCTCCACTTT. This gives the protein CASSLGPGSGDSPLHF. V is TRBV13 and J is TRBJ1-6; tentatively, D is TRBD1 (6 bases). Trimming took 0 bases from V and 8 from J, leaving 14 bases between them. Looked up from germline, CDR1 is PRHDT and CDR2 is FYEKMQ (reference sequence). CDR3 length equals 16 residues.

CDR3 in amino acids: CASSISWTGNYGYTF. DNA for the CDR3: TGTGCCAGTAGTATCTCCTGGACAGGAAACTATGGCTACACCTTC. This chain uses TRBV19 with TRBJ1-2, with 7 nucleotides matching TRBD1. The CDR3 runs to 15 residues. The V gene end was trimmed by 3 bases and the J gene end by 2 bases; junction bases not matched to a gene: 6. Germline V gene sequence: CDR1 LNHDA, CDR2 SQIVND (reference sequence).

The rearrangement uses TRBV27 and TRBJ2-7; a weak D match, TRBD2 (5 bases). The CDR3 has 15 residues. V was clipped by 3 bases and J by 0 bases, with 12 bases between them. In germline, CDR1 is MNHEY, CDR2 SMNVEV (reference sequence). The CDR3 DNA sequence: TGTGCCAGCAGTTTTCAGCTAGCTGGCTCCTACGAGCAGTACTTC. Its translation: CASSFQLAGSYEQYF.

The V gene is TRBV15, the J gene TRBJ2-3; 10 bases match TRBD2. CDR1 is LNHNV, CDR2 YYDKDF, per germline (reference sequence). With 0 bases clipped from V and 0 bases from J, the junction kept 6 bases outside the gene matches. The CDR3 has 18 residues. The CDR3 protein is CATSRDRLAGASTDTQYF. CDR3 bases: TGTGCCACCAGCAGAGACCGCCTAGCGGGGGCTAGCACAGATACGCAGTATTTT.

The chain employs TRBV11-2 and TRBJ1-2; D is uncertain. There are 14 residues in the CDR3. V was shortened by 0 bases and J by 6 bases, with 11 bases between the two germline ends. Germline CDR1 and CDR2: SGHAT and FQNNGV. The CDR3 DNA is TGTGCCAGCAGCTTAGAGTCGGGTGTCAATGGCTACACCTTC. It encodes CASSLESGVNGYTF.

The V gene is TRBV15, the J gene TRBJ2-5; TRBD2 might be the D (6 bases). The CDR3 runs to 16 residues. The V end lost 0 bases, the J end lost 4 bases, and 15 bases lay between the germline ends. Germline lookup yields CDR1 LNHNV and CDR2 YYDKDF (reference sequence). The CDR3 nucleotides are TGTGCCACCAGCAGAGATAGGCCAGGGAGGTCAGAGACCCAGTACTTC. Translated: CATSRDRPGRSETQYF.

The rearrangement joins TRBV10-3 to TRBJ2-3; 11 bases match TRBD2. V dropped 10 bases and J dropped 2; count of bases not matched to a gene: 8. Germline V lookup: CDR1 ENHRY, CDR2 SYGVKD. The CDR3 spans 15 residues. CDR3 nucleotides: TGTGCCACGGGACTAGCGGAGACCTACACAGATACGCAGTATTTT. Its protein product is CATGLAETYTDTQYF.

This clone was seen just once. V usage is TRBV5-4 and J usage is TRBJ2-1; 7 nucleotides line up with TRBD1. The J segment lost 4 bases and the V segment lost 1 base, leaving 11 bases of the junction unmatched. CDR3 length: 17 amino acids. In germline, CDR1 is SGHNT, CDR2 YYREEE (reference sequence). CDR3 protein: CASSLFPGQTSYNEQFF. CDR3 coding DNA: TGTGCCAGCAGCTTGTTTCCGGGACAGACGTCATACAATGAGCAGTTCTTC.

The chain is built from TRBV28 and TRBJ2-1; 11 nucleotides match TRBD2. Germline V gene data show CDR1 as MDHEN and CDR2 as SYDVKM. The CDR3 loop spans 16 amino acids. The V gene end was trimmed by 1 base and the J gene end by 3 bases; junction bases not matched to a gene: 2. CDR3 sequence: CASSLSSGGRYNEQFF. Here the CDR3 DNA reads TGTGCCAGCAGTTTATCTAGCGGGGGGCGCTACAATGAGCAGTTCTTC. Full variable domain (outside the CDR3, taken from reference TRBV28 and TRBJ2-1): DVKVTQSSRYLVKRTGEKVFLECVQDMDHENMFWYRQDPGLGLRLIYFSYDVKMKEKGDIPEGYSVSREKKERFSLILESASTNQTSMYLCASSLSSGGRYNEQFFGPGTRLTVL.

This clone appeared a few times. The rearrangement uses TRBV10-1 and TRBJ2-3, with TRBD2 identical over 7 bases. The CDR3 loop spans 14 amino acids. The germline V gene has CDR1 WNHNN and CDR2 SYGVQD (reference sequence). V gave up 3 bases and J gave up 4 bases; unmatched junction bases: 4. The DNA of the CDR3 is TGCGCCAGCAGTGACGGGGGGTCATCAGATACGCAGTATTTT. Residues: CASSDGGSSDTQYF.

V and J are TRBV5-1 and TRBJ1-1; D may be TRBD1 (5 bases). Germline V gene data show CDR1 as SGHRS and CDR2 as YFSETQ. The V and J ends lost 0 bases and 5 bases respectively, with 11 bases between them. This CDR3 spans 14 amino acids. In DNA, the CDR3 is TGCGCCAGCAGCTTGGGGCGGGGGGGTACTGAAGCTTTCTTT. As protein: CASSLGRGGTEAFF.

A note on this clone: Lacking the conserved final phenylalanine or tryptophan, this CDR3 likely reflects a read error. The chain employs TRBV7-9 and TRBJ2-7; D is possibly TRBD1 (6 bases). There are 10 residues in the CDR3. Trimming took off 8 bases at V and 10 bases at J, with 12 bases between the two ends. CDR1 is SEHNR, CDR2 FQNEAQ, per germline (reference sequence). CDR3 in DNA: TGTGCCAGCGCCCGGGACACCCAGTACCTC. It codes for CASARDTQYL.

The chain uses TRBV13 and TRBJ2-7, with 11 bases aligning to TRBD2. After removal of 5 bases from V and 6 bases from J, the junction contained 18 bases not matched to a gene. Germline values: CDR1 PRHDT, CDR2 FYEKMQ (reference sequence). CDR3 size: 18 residues. DNA of the CDR3: TGTGCCAGCAGCATACTAGCGGGGGCCTCCCTGGGCGTTGGCGAGCAGTACTTC. Its protein is CASSILAGASLGVGEQYF. Looking up the rest from reference TRBV13 and TRBJ2-7 gives the full variable domain: AAGVIQSPRHLIKEKRETATLKCYPIPRHDTVYWYQQGPGQDPQFLISFYEKMQSDKGSIPDRFSAQQFSDYHSELNMSSLELGDSALYFCASSILAGASLGVGEQYFGPGTRLTVT.

This clone was detected once. The V call is TRBV27, the J call TRBJ2-5, with 9 bases fitting TRBD1. The DNA end lines up better with TRBJ2-7; the J call may be wrong. The germline gives CDR1 MNHEY, CDR2 SMNVEV (reference sequence). There are 13 residues in the CDR3. For the CDR3, the DNA is TGTGCCACCCTCGACAGGGGGTCCTACGAGCAGTACTTC. This sequence encodes CATLDRGSYEQYF.

This clone was picked up a small number of times. The V gene is TRBV27, the J gene TRBJ2-5; 11 nucleotides line up with TRBD2. Losses at the gene ends were 5 bases for V and 4 bases for J; bases not matched to a gene: 3. The CDR3 runs to 14 residues. Per the germline V gene, CDR1 is MNHEY and CDR2 is SMNVEV (reference sequence). The CDR3 sequence is CASSPLAGGETQYF. CDR3 DNA sequence: TGTGCCAGCAGTCCCCTAGCGGGGGGAGAGACCCAGTACTTC.

The chain is built from TRBV9 and TRBJ2-4; D possibly corresponds to TRBD2 (5 bases). The CDR3 runs 15 residues. Germline CDR1 SGDLS, CDR2 YYNGEE. The V end lost 0 bases, the J end lost 5 bases, and 12 bases lay between the germline ends. In DNA form, the CDR3 reads TGTGCCAGCAGCGTAGGAGCCGGGAACCAAAACATTCAGTACTTC. Translating gives CASSVGAGNQNIQYF.

This rearrangement joins TRBV5-1 to TRBJ2-7; D gene uncertain. V dropped 4 bases and J dropped 5 bases, with 13 bases sitting between them. The length of the CDR3 is 13 residues. Per the germline V gene, CDR1 is SGHRS and CDR2 is YFSETQ. The CDR3 region has the DNA TGCGCCAGCAGCGAGCCGGGTGGAGACGAGCAGTACTTC. Translating it yields CASSEPGGDEQYF.

The chain employs TRBV19 and TRBJ2-3; TRBD2 agrees at 10 bases. Germline CDR1 is LNHDA and CDR2 is SQIVND (reference sequence). V gave up 1 base and J gave up 2 bases; unmatched junction bases: 6. This CDR3 contains 17 residues. Here the CDR3 reads CASSIGPSGGLTDTQYF. The CDR3 DNA follows: TGTGCCAGTAGTATAGGACCTAGCGGGGGCCTCACAGATACGCAGTATTTT.

This clone was observed a handful of times. The gene calls are TRBV5-6 and TRBJ1-6; 7 nucleotides align to TRBD1. Germline trimming cut 6 bases from V and 7 bases from J; bases unmatched to any gene: 7. Germline V gene sequence: CDR1 SGHDT, CDR2 YYEEEE. The CDR3 is made up of 14 amino acids. The CDR3 sequence: CASIGTEENSPLHF. DNA for the CDR3: TGTGCCAGCATCGGGACAGAGGAGAATTCACCCCTCCACTTT.